This TCR beta chain derives from a study of control samples from healthy donors and cancer patients. Sequencing used immunoSEQ multiplex PCR; TCRdb keeps in-frame clones, though not all of them. Here the sample spans around 20,000 clones, around 83% being singletons. Trimming took 6 bases from V and 2 from J, leaving 6 bases between them. This CDR3 contains 12 residues. CDR1 is MNHEY, CDR2 SMNVEV, per germline (reference sequence). The source material was PBMCs. The chain is built from TRBV27 and TRBJ2-3; no reliable D call. The sequence derives from a man in his sixties with head and neck cancer. The CDR3 DNA is TGTGCCAGCAGCAAGAACACAGATACGCAGTATTTT. Translating it yields CASSKNTDTQYF.